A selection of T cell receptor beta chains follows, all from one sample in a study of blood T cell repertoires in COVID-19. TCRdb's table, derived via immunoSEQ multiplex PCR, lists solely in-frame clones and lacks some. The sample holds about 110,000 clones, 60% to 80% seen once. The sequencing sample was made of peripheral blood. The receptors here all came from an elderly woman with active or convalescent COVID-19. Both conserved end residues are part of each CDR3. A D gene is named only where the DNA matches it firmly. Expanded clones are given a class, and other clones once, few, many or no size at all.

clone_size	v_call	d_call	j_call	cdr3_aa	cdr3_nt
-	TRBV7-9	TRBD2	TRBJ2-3	CASSLSLAGEADTQYF	TGTGCCAGCAGCTTAAGTCTAGCGGGAGAGGCAGATACGCAGTATTTT
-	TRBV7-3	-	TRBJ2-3	CASSFPGADTQYF	TGTGCCAGCAGCTTCCCCGGTGCAGATACGCAGTATTTT
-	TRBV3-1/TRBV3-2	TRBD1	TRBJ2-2	CASTARGRGITGELFF	TGTGCCAGCACCGCCAGGGGCAGGGGGATCACCGGGGAGCTGTTTTTT
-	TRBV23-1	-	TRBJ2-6	CASSQSKRVWVSGANVLTF	TGCGCCAGCAGTCAATCGAAACGGGTATGGGTGAGTGGGGCCAACGTCCTGACTTTC
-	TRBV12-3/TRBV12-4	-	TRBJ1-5	CASSRTGNQPQHF	TGTGCCAGCAGCAGAACAGGAAATCAGCCCCAGCATTTT
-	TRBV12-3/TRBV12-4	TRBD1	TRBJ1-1	CASSYRTGGSAFF	TGTGCCAGCAGTTACAGGACAGGGGGGTCAGCTTTCTTT
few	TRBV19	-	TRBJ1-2	CASKRGDQRYTF	TGTGCCAGCAAAAGGGGTGATCAGCGCTACACCTTC
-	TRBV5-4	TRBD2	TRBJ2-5	CASSPNGGSGKETQYF	TGTGCCAGCAGCCCCAATGGAGGGAGCGGGAAAGAGACCCAGTACTTC
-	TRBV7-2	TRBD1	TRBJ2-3	CASSPRTGLDTQYF	TGTGCCAGCAGCCCTAGGACAGGGCTGGATACGCAGTATTTT
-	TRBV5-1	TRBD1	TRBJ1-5	CASSTGTGDQPQHF	TGCGCCAGCAGCACCGGGACAGGGGATCAGCCCCAGCATTTT
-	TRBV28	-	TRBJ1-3	CASSFLSGNTIYF	TGTGCCAGCAGTTTTCTTTCGGGAAACACCATATATTTT
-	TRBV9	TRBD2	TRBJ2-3	CASSVGLATRWGTDTQYF	TGTGCCAGCAGCGTAGGACTAGCGACACGCTGGGGCACAGATACGCAGTATTTT
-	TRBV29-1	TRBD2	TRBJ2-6	CSALAGVTGANVLTF	TGCAGCGCTCTAGCGGGAGTAACTGGGGCCAACGTCCTGACTTTC
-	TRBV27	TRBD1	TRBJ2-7	CASSGGQGPGEQYF	TGTGCCAGCAGTGGGGGACAGGGCCCCGGCGAGCAGTACTTC
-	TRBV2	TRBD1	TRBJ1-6	CASSGFFTGDSPLHF	TGTGCCAGCAGTGGTTTCTTCACAGGGGATTCACCCCTCCACTTT
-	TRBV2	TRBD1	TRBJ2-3	CASNPRTGTTDTQYF	TGTGCCAGCAACCCGAGGACAGGGACCACAGATACGCAGTATTTT
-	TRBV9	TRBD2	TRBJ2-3	CASSRAIGLGDPDTQYF	TGTGCCAGCAGCAGGGCGATAGGACTAGGTGATCCAGATACGCAGTATTTT
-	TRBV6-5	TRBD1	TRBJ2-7	CATTTGGSYEQYF	TGTGCCACCACGACAGGGGGCTCCTACGAGCAGTACTTC
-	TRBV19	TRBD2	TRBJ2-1	CASSILAGASYNEQFF	TGTGCCAGTAGTATACTAGCGGGAGCATCCTACAATGAGCAGTTCTTC
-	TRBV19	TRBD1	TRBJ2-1	CASRGLSYNEQFF	TGTGCCAGCAGGGGGCTGTCCTACAATGAGCAGTTCTTC
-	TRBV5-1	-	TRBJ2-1	CASSLPGLNEQFF	TGCGCCAGCAGCTTGCCAGGTCTCAATGAGCAGTTCTTC
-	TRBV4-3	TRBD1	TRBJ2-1	CASSQGRGRTNEQFF	TGCGCCAGCAGCCAAGGAAGGGGGCGAACGAATGAGCAGTTCTTC
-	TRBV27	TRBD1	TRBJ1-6	CASSSTGTGGPYSPLHF	TGTGCCAGCAGTTCGACCGGGACAGGGGGCCCCTATTCACCCCTCCACTTT
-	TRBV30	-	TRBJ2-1	CAWSVSAGNFYNEQFF	TGTGCCTGGAGTGTAAGCGCAGGGAATTTTTACAATGAGCAGTTCTTC
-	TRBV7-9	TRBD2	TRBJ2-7	CASSRSGSRNEQYF	TGTGCCAGCAGCAGAAGCGGGAGTAGGAACGAGCAGTACTTC